This passage covers 16 T cell receptor beta chains from one sample sequenced in a study of T-cell memory formation after mild COVID-19. MiXCR was run by TCRdb on the 5' RACE reads, yielding one entry per CDR3 protein. This table holds over 150,000 distinct CDR3 sequences, around 21% found once. The sample was PBMCs or a T cell subset sorted from them (not recorded which). Receptor source: an adult woman who had mild COVID-19 (a few samples of this study predate the infection). Cell type and time point are not known.

In this sample, this clonotype turned up a few times. This chain uses TRBV6-5 with TRBJ1-2; D is uncertain. CDR3 length: 13 amino acids. Germline loops: CDR1 MNHEY, CDR2 SVGAGI. V was pared by 6 bases and J by 1 base, with 9 bases between. The DNA for the CDR3 is TGTGCCAGCAGGACAACAAGTAACTATGGCTACACCTTC. Protein sequence: CASRTTSNYGYTF.

The chain recombines TRBV6-5 with TRBJ1-4; TRBD1 might be the D (5 bases). The ends were cut back, 2 bases at V and 8 bases at J, with 12 bases in the middle. Germline V gene lookup returns CDR1 MNHEY and CDR2 SVGAGI. The CDR3 totals 14 residues. For the CDR3, the DNA is TGTGCCAGCAGTTACGAGGGGAGTTGGGAAAAACTGTTTTTT. Protein: CASSYEGSWEKLFF.

The genes are TRBV15 and TRBJ2-7; 9 positions agree with TRBD1. Per the germline V gene, CDR1 is LNHNV and CDR2 is YYDKDF (reference sequence). The CDR3 length is 14 residues. J was trimmed by 3 bases and V by 1 base; bases with no gene match: 1. The CDR3 nucleotides read TGTGCCACCAGCAGAGGGACAGGGGACTACGAGCAGTACTTC. Its protein is CATSRGTGDYEQYF. Based on the CDR3 plus reference TRBV15 and TRBJ2-7, the full variable domain is DAMVIQNPRYQVTQFGKPVTLSCSQTLNHNVMYWYQQKSSQAPKLLFHYYDKDFNNEADTPDNFQSRRPNTSFCFLDIRSPGLGDTAMYLCATSRGTGDYEQYFGPGTRLTVT.

This clonotype was observed a handful of times. V gene TRBV29-1 combines with J gene TRBJ2-7; tentatively, D is TRBD1 (6 bases). The CDR3 consists of 15 residues. Trimming took off 0 bases at V and 1 base at J, with 13 bases between the two ends. The germline V gene has CDR1 SQVTM and CDR2 ANQGSEA. This CDR3 is CSVEERGSQSYEQYF. The CDR3 DNA follows: TGCAGCGTTGAAGAGAGGGGGAGCCAGTCCTACGAGCAGTACTTC.

This chain uses TRBV6-5 with TRBJ2-5; 8 bases are a match to TRBD2. The germline gives CDR1 MNHEY, CDR2 SVGAGI. The CDR3 spans 13 residues. With V trimmed by 2 bases and J by 8 bases, 4 bases remained unmatched. As DNA, the CDR3 is TGTGCCAGCAGTTACGTCGGGGGGGATACCCAGTACTTC. Its translation is CASSYVGGDTQYF.

The rearrangement joins TRBV6-6 to TRBJ1-4; D might be TRBD1 (5 bases). V dropped 5 bases and J dropped 8 bases, with 18 bases sitting between them. The length of the CDR3 is 15 residues. Germline loops: CDR1 MNHNY, CDR2 SVGAGI (reference sequence). The CDR3 here is CASSPQAEEQEKLFF. In nucleotides, the CDR3 is TGTGCCAGCAGTCCACAGGCCGAGGAGCAAGAAAAACTGTTTTTT.

This clonotype has just a few counts. This chain connects TRBV6-5 to TRBJ2-7, with D perhaps given as TRBD1 or TRBD2 (5 bases each). From germline, CDR1 is MNHEY and CDR2 SVGAGI. This CDR3 has 15 residues. V lost 2 bases and J 4 bases, leaving 15 bases between the germline ends. The DNA for the CDR3 is TGTGCCAGCAGTTACGGTGCAGACGGGGCTTACGAGCAGTACTTC. It yields the protein CASSYGADGAYEQYF.

In its sample, this clonotype was seen a few times. This chain joins TRBV9 and TRBJ2-1; D tentatively reads TRBD1 or TRBD2 (7 bases each). There are 14 residues in the CDR3. The V gene lost 4 bases and the J gene lost 9 bases, with 17 bases spanning the gap. Germline assignment: CDR1 SGDLS and CDR2 YYNGEE. CDR3 sequence: CASSTPTGRGEQFF. CDR3 in DNA: TGTGCCAGCAGCACACCGACAGGGAGGGGTGAGCAGTTCTTC.

This clonotype was seen a few times. The V call is TRBV27, the J call TRBJ2-2; TRBD1 matches 10 bases. Germline V gene lookup returns CDR1 MNHEY and CDR2 SMNVEV (reference sequence). The V and J ends lost 2 bases and 6 bases, in that order; junction bases with no gene match: 9. There are 17 residues in the CDR3. The CDR3 DNA reads as TGTGCCAGCAGTTTACCACCGGGACAGGGGCCCCCCGGGGAGCTGTTTTTT. Protein product: CASSLPPGQGPPGELFF.

This clonotype was seen a few times. The genes are TRBV11-2 and TRBJ1-1, with a possible D match to TRBD1 (6 bases). V was trimmed by 3 bases and J by 2 bases, leaving 10 bases between them. This CDR3 comprises 14 residues. Germline values: CDR1 SGHAT, CDR2 FQNNGV. CDR3 sequence: CASSLYRANTEAFF. The CDR3 DNA reads TGTGCCAGCAGCTTGTACAGGGCCAACACTGAAGCTTTCTTT. Full variable domain (remainder filled in from reference TRBV11-2 and TRBJ1-1): EAGVAQSPRYKIIEKRQSVAFWCNPISGHATLYWYQQILGQGPKLLIQFQNNGVVDDSQLPKDRFSAERLKGVDSTLKIQPAKLEDSAVYLCASSLYRANTEAFFGQGTRLTVV.

Of note for this clonotype: A single base separates this from a much larger clone, so it may be a read error. V gene TRBV9 combines with J gene TRBJ2-1; 7 positions match TRBD2. Losses at the gene ends were 0 bases for V and 9 bases for J; bases not matched to a gene: 0. The CDR3 consists of 12 residues. Looked up from germline, CDR1 is SGDLS and CDR2 is YYNGEE. The CDR3: CASSVGGGEQFF. The CDR3 nucleotides read TGTGCCAGCAGCGTAGGGGGGGGTGAGCAGTTCTTC.

This clonotype was counted only a few times. The chain uses TRBV4-1 and TRBJ1-2; D not resolved. Trimming took off 4 bases at V and 6 bases at J, with 21 bases between the two ends. The CDR3 consists of 16 residues. The germline CDR1 and CDR2 sequences are MGHRA and YSYEKL. CDR3 sequence (DNA): TGCGCCAGCAGCCCACTAACCCCATCGGGTTGGGATGGCTACACCTTC. This codes for CASSPLTPSGWDGYTF.

This clonotype was picked up a small number of times. The chain has TRBV4-3 and TRBJ2-3; D remains unclear. Looked up from germline, CDR1 is LGHNA and CDR2 is YSLEER. Trimming pared 0 bases from V and 10 bases from J, leaving 14 bases between. The CDR3 is 14 amino acids. CDR3 region: CASSQDRGPYAQYF. The CDR3 DNA follows: TGCGCCAGCAGCCAAGATAGAGGTCCATACGCGCAGTATTTT.

This clonotype was counted between two and nine times. The rearrangement joins TRBV4-2 to TRBJ2-7; 13 bases agree with TRBD2. CDR3 size: 18 residues. Losses at the gene ends were 4 bases for V and 1 base for J; bases not matched to a gene: 10. CDR1 is LGHNA and CDR2 is YNFKEQ in the germline V gene. In nucleotides, the CDR3 is TGTGCCAGCAGCCTAAGGACTAGCGGGAGTAAGGTTTCCTACGAGCAGTACTTC. It is translated as CASSLRTSGSKVSYEQYF.

Ten or more counts support this clonotype. V usage is TRBV30 and J usage is TRBJ2-7, with a possible D match to TRBD1 (6 bases). Trimming removed 2 bases from V and 2 bases from J, with 10 bases in between. CDR3 length: 13 amino acids. From germline, CDR1 is GTSNPN and CDR2 SVGIG (reference sequence). DNA of the CDR3: TGTGCCTGGAGTCGAGGGACACCCTACGAGCAGTACTTC. Amino acid sequence: CAWSRGTPYEQYF.

This CDR3 is CSVEDGGRNYGYTF. As DNA, the CDR3 is TGCAGCGTTGAAGATGGGGGGCGAAACTATGGCTACACCTTC. V and J are TRBV29-1 and TRBJ1-2; a weak D match, TRBD1 (6 bases). The germline V and J ends were trimmed by 0 bases and 2 bases, with 10 bases remaining between them. The length of the CDR3 is 14 residues. Per germline, CDR1 SQVTM and CDR2 ANQGSEA.